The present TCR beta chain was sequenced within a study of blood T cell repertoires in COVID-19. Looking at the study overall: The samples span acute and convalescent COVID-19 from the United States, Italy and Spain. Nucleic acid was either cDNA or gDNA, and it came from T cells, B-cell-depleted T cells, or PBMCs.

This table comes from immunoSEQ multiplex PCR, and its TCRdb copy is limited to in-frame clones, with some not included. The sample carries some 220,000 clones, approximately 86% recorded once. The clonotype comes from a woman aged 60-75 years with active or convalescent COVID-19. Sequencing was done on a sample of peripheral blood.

The CDR3 loop is CASRGQTYYGYTF. The DNA for the CDR3 is TGTGCCAGCCGGGGTCAGACCTATTATGGCTACACCTTC. This chain connects TRBV6-5 to TRBJ1-2; D ambiguous. Germline CDR1 is MNHEY and CDR2 is SVGAGI. The CDR3 is 13 residues long. Between the trimmed V and J ends, which lost 8 bases and 5 bases, there was a span of 15 bases.